One T cell receptor (beta chain) is described in this entry. Other nucleotide sequences from this sample produce the same CDR3. The assay was immunoSEQ multiplex PCR, and TCRdb's table has in-frame clones only and misses some. The sample carries some 78,000 clones, less than 96% recorded once. CDR1 and CDR2 (germline): MNHEY, SMNVEV (reference sequence). V dropped 2 bases and J dropped 3 bases, with 7 bases sitting between them. The CDR3 covers 13 residues. The data derive from a study of cytomegalovirus exposure and HLA in healthy donors. The chain couples TRBV27 to TRBJ1-1; D is ambiguous. The source material was PBMCs. The sequence was collected from a man younger than 30 in good health and CMV-seropositive. CDR3 nucleotides: TGTGCCAGCAGTTTAAGAGTAGACACTGAAGCTTTCTTT. Translation: CASSLRVDTEAFF.